The next 3 T cell receptor beta chains were all read from a single sample in a study of blood T cell repertoires in COVID-19. Clones were read by immunoSEQ multiplex PCR, and TCRdb kept only the in-frame ones, dropping some. The sample has nearly 110,000 clones; over 60% are singletons. Sequencing was done on a sample of peripheral blood. Receptors originate from a man aged 65-85 years with acute or convalescent COVID-19.

This clone was found once. J is TRBJ2-3 and V is TRBV12-3 or TRBV12-4, with D maybe TRBD1 (6 bases). The CDR3 extends over 13 amino acids. V dropped 7 bases and J dropped 6 bases, with 14 bases sitting between them. CDR3 coding DNA: TGTGCCAGCACTCCCTCAGGGGTGGATACGCAGTATTTT. Its translation is CASTPSGVDTQYF.

The chain combines TRBV18 with TRBJ1-5; perhaps TRBD1 as D (5 bases). Germline lookup yields CDR1 KGHSH and CDR2 LQKENI. V gave up 3 bases and J gave up 3 bases, with 12 bases separating them. The CDR3 extends over 15 amino acids. The CDR3 DNA reads TGTGCCAGCTCACCGTCCGGGGGTCCCAATCAGCCCCAGCATTTT. This sequence encodes CASSPSGGPNQPQHF.

This chain links TRBV10-3 with TRBJ1-2; D not resolved. There are 13 residues in the CDR3. The V gene lost 8 bases and the J gene lost 3 bases, with 13 bases spanning the gap. Germline V CDR1 and CDR2: ENHRY, SYGVKD. The CDR3 loop reads CAIRPEVDYGYTF. The CDR3 DNA is TGTGCCATCCGTCCTGAGGTCGACTATGGCTACACCTTC.